This TCR beta chain was identified during a study of cytomegalovirus exposure and HLA in healthy donors. Regarding the study as a whole: Reported performance of the classifier showed diagnosis of cytomegalovirus status with high specificity and sensitivity. Earlier analysis yielded a pattern in which most TCR beta V segments were productive about 90% or about 30% of the time. Presence/absence results assume similar sequencing depth per donor, which may not hold.

About this clone: The antigen is not known.

PCR involved 60 Vbeta and 13 Jbeta primers. The protocol was immunoSEQ multiplex PCR, while the TCRdb copy is restricted to in-frame clones and leaves out a portion. The table includes fewer than 250,000 clones, 78% detected once. Source material: PBMCs. The sequence came from a male donor in good health and CMV-seronegative.

CDR3 in amino acids: CASSVVTSGRGEQYF. The CDR3 nucleotides are TGTGCCAGCAGCGTAGTTACTAGCGGGAGGGGCGAGCAGTACTTC. The genes are TRBV9 and TRBJ2-7; 13 nucleotides match TRBD2. With V trimmed by 0 bases and J by 6 bases, 3 bases remained unmatched. This CDR3 comprises 15 residues. Germline V CDR1 and CDR2: SGDLS, YYNGEE. The variable domain in full, completed from reference TRBV9 and TRBJ2-7, reads DSGVTQTPKHLITATGQRVTLRCSPRSGDLSVYWYQQSLDQGLQFLIQYYNGEERAKGNILERFSAQQFPDLHSELNLSSLELGDSALYFCASSVVTSGRGEQYFGPGTRLTVT.